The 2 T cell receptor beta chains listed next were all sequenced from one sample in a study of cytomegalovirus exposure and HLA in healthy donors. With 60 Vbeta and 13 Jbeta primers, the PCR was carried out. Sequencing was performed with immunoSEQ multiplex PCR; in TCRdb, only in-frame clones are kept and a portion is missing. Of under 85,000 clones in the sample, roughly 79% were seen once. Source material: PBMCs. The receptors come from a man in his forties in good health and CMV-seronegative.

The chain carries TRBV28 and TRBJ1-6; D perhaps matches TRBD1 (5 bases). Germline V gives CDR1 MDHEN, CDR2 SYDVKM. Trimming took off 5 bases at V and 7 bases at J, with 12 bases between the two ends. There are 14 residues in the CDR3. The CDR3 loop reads CASSQGGRNSPLHF. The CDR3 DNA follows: TGTGCCAGCAGTCAGGGTGGAAGGAATTCACCCCTCCACTTT.

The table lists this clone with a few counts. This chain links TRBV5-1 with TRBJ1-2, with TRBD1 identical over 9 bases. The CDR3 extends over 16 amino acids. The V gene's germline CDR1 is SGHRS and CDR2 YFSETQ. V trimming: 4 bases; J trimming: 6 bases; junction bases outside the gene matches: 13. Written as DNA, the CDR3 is TGCGCCAGCAGCCCTGACCGGGACAGGGTAGGAAATGGCTACACCTTC. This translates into CASSPDRDRVGNGYTF.